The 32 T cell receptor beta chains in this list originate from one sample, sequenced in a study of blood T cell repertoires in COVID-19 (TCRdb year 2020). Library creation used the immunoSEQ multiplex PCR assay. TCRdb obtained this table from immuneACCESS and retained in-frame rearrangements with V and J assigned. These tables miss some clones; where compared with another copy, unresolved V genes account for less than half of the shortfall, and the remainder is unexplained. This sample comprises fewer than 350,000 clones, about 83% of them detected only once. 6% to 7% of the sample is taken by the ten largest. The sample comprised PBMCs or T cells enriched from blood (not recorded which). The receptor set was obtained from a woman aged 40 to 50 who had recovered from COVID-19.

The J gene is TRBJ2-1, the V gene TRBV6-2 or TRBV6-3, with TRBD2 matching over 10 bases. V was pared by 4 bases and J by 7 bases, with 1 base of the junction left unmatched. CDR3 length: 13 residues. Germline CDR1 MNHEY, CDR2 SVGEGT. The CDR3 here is CASSSTSGNEQFF. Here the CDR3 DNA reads TGTGCCAGCAGTTCGACTAGCGGGAATGAGCAGTTCTTC.

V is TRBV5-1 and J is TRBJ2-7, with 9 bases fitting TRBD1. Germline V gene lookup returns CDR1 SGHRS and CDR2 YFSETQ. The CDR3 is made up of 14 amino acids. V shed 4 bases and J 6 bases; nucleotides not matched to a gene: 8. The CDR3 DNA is TGCGCCAGCAGCCCCGGACAGGGGCTCCGCGAGCAGTACTTC. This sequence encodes CASSPGQGLREQYF. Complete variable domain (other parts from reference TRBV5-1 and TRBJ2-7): KAGVTQTPRYLIKTRGQQVTLSCSPISGHRSVSWYQQTPGQGLQFLFEYFSETQRNKGNFPGRFSGRQFSNSRSEMNVSTLELGDSALYLCASSPGQGLREQYFGPGTRLTVT.

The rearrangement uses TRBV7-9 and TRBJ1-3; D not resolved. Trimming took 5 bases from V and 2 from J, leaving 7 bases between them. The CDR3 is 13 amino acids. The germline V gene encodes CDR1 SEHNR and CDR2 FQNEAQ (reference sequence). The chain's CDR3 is CASSLTTGNTIYF. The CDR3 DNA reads TGTGCCAGCAGCCTGACTACTGGAAACACCATATATTTT.

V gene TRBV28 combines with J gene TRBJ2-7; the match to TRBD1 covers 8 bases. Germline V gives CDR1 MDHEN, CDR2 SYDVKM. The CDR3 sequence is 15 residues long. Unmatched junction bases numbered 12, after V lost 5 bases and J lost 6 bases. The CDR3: CASSLRTGFVFEQYF. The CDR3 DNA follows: TGTGCCAGCAGTCTGAGGACAGGGTTTGTCTTCGAGCAGTACTTC.

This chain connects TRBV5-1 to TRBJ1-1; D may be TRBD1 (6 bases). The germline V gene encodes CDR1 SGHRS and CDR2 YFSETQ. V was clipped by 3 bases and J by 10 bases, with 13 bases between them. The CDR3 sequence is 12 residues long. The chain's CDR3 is CASSSVGRGAFF. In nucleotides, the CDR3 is TGCGCCAGCAGCTCAGTCGGCAGGGGAGCTTTCTTT.

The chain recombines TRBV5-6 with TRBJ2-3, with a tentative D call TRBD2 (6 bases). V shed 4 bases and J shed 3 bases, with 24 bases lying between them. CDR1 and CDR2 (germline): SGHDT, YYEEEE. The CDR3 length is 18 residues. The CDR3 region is CASSPRNGTQMATDTQYF. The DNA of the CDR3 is TGTGCCAGCAGCCCGAGGAACGGGACTCAAATGGCGACAGATACGCAGTATTTT.

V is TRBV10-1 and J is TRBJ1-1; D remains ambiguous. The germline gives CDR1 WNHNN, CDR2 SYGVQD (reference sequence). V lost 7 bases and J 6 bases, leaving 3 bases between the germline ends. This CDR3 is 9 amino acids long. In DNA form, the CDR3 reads TGCGCCAGCACGGCTGAAGCTTTCTTT. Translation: CASTAEAFF.

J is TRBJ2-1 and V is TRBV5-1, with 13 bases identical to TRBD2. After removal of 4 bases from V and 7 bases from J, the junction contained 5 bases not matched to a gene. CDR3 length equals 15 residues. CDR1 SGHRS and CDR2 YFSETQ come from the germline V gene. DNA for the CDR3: TGCGCCAGCAGCGACACTAGCGGGAGGGAAAATGAGCAGTTCTTC. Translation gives CASSDTSGRENEQFF. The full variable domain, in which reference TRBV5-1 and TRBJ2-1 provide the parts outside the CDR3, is KAGVTQTPRYLIKTRGQQVTLSCSPISGHRSVSWYQQTPGQGLQFLFEYFSETQRNKGNFPGRFSGRQFSNSRSEMNVSTLELGDSALYLCASSDTSGRENEQFFGPGTRLTVL.

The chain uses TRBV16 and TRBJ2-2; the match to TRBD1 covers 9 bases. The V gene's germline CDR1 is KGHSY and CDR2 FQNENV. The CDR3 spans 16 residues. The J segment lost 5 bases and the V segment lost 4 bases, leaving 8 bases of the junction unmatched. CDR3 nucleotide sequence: TGTGCCAGCAGCCGACAGGGACAGGGAGAGACCGGGGAGCTGTTTTTT. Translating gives CASSRQGQGETGELFF.

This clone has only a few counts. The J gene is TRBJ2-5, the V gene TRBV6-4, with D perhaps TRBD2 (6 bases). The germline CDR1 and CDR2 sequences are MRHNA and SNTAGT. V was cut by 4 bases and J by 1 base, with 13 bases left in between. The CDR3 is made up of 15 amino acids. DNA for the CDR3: TGTGCCAGCAGTGTCCGGGGGATCCTCCAAGAGACCCAGTACTTC. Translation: CASSVRGILQETQYF.

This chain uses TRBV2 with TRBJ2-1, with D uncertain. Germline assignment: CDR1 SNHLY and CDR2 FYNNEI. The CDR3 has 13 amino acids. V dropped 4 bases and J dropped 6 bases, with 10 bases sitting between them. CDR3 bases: TGTGCCAGCAGTGTGCGCGATCTCAATGAGCAGTTCTTC. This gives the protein CASSVRDLNEQFF.

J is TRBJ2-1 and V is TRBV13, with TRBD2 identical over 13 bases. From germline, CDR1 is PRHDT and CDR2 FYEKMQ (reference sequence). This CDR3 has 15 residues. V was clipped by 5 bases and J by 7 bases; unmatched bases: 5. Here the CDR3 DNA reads TGTGCCAGCAGCCCACGGACTAGCGGGAGTAATGAGCAGTTCTTC. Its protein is CASSPRTSGSNEQFF.

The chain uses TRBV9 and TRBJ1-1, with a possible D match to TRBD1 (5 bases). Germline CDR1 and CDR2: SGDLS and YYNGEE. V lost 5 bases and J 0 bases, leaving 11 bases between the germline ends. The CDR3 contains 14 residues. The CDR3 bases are TGTGCCAGCAGTGGGGGGAGGATGAACACTGAAGCTTTCTTT. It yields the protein CASSGGRMNTEAFF.

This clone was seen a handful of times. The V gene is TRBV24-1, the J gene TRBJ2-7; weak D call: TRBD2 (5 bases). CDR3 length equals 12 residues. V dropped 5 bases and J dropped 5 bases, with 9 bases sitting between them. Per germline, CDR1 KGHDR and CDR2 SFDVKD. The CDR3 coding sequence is TGTGCCACCAGTGCTGAGGGCGACGAGCAGTACTTC. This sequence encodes CATSAEGDEQYF.

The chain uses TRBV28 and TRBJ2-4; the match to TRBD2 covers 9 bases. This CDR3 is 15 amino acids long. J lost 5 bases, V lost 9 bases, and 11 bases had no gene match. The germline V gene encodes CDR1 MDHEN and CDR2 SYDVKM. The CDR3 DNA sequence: TGTGCCAGTCAGGAAGCGGGAGGATACCAAAACATTCAGTACTTC. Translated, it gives CASQEAGGYQNIQYF. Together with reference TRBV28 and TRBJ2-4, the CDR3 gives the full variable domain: DVKVTQSSRYLVKRTGEKVFLECVQDMDHENMFWYRQDPGLGLRLIYFSYDVKMKEKGDIPEGYSVSREKKERFSLILESASTNQTSMYLCASQEAGGYQNIQYFGAGTRLSVL.

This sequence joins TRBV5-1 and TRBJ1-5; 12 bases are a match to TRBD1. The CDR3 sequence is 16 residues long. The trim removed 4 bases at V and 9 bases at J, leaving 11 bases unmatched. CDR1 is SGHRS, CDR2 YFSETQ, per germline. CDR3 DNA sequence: TGCGCCAGCAGCCCCGGGGGGACAGGGGGCTTTCTGCCCCAGCATTTT. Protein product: CASSPGGTGGFLPQHF.

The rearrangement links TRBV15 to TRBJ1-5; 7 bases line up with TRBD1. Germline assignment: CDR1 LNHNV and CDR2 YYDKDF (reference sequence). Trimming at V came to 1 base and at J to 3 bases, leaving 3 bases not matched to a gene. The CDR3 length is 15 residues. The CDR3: CATSRGTGYNQPQHF. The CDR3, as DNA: TGTGCCACCAGCAGAGGGACAGGCTACAATCAGCCCCAGCATTTT.

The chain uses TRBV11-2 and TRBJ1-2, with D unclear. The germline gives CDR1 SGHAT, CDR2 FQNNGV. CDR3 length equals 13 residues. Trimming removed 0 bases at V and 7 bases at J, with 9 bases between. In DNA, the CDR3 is TGTGCCAGCAGCTTAGATACAGATGGTGGCTACACCTTC. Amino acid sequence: CASSLDTDGGYTF.

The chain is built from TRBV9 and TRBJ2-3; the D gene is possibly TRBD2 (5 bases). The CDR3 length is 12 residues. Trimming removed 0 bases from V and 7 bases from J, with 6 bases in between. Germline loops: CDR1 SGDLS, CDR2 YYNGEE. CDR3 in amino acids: CASSVGGYTQYF. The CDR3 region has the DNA TGTGCCAGCAGCGTAGGCGGGTATACGCAGTATTTT.

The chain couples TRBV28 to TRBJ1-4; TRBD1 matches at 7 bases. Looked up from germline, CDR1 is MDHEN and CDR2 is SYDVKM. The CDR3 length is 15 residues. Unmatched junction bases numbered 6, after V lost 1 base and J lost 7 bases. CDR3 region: CASSLSRTGGEKLFF. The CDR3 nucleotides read TGTGCCAGCAGTTTATCTCGGACAGGTGGTGAAAAACTGTTTTTT.

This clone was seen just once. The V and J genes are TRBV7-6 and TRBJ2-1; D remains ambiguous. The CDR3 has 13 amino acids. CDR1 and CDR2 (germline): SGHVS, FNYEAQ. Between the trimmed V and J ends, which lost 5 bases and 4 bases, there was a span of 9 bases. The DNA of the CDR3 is TGTGCCAGCAGCCGGCTCGGGTACAATGAGCAGTTCTTC. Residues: CASSRLGYNEQFF.

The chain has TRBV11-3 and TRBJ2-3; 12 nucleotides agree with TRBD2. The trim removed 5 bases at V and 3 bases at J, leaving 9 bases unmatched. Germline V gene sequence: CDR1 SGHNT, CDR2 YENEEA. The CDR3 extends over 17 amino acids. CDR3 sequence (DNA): TGTGCCAGCAGCCTAGGACTAGCGGGAAGTCGGACAGATACGCAGTATTTT. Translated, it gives CASSLGLAGSRTDTQYF. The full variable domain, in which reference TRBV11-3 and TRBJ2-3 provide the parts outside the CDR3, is EAGVVQSPRYKIIEKKQPVAFWCNPISGHNTLYWYLQNLGQGPELLIRYENEEAVDDSQLPKDRFSAERLKGVDSTLKIQPAELGDSAVYLCASSLGLAGSRTDTQYFGPGTRLTVL.

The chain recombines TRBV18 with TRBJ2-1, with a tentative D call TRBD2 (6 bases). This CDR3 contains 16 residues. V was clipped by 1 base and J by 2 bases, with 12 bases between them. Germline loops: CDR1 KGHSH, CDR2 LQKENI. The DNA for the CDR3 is TGTGCCAGCTCACCACTAGGCGGGAACACCTACAATGAGCAGTTCTTC. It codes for CASSPLGGNTYNEQFF. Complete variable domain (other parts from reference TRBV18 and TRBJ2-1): NAGVMQNPRHLVRRRGQEARLRCSPMKGHSHVYWYRQLPEEGLKFMVYLQKENIIDESGMPKERFSAEFPKEGPSILRIQQVVRGDSAAYFCASSPLGGNTYNEQFFGPGTRLTVL.

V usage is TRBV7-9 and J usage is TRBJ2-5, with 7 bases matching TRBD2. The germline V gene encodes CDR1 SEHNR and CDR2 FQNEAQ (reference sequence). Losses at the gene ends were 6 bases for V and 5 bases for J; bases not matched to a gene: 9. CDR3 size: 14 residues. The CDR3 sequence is CASRHFGGSETQYF. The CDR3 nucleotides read TGTGCCAGCAGGCATTTCGGGGGGTCGGAGACCCAGTACTTC.

The CDR3 here is CASSKDRVQETQYF. CDR3 sequence (DNA): TGTGCCAGCAGCAAAGACAGGGTCCAAGAGACCCAGTACTTC. The chain links TRBV7-9 to TRBJ2-5; 7 bases agree with TRBD1. The germline V gene has CDR1 SEHNR and CDR2 FQNEAQ (reference sequence). This CDR3 comprises 14 residues. V trimming: 5 bases; J trimming: 1 base; junction bases outside the gene matches: 4.

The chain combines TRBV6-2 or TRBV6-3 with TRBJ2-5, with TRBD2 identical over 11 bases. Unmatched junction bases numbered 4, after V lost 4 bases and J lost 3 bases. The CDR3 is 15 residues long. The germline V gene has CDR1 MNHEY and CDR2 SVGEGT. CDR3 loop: CASSSPGLAEETQYF. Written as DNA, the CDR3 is TGTGCCAGCAGTTCCCCGGGACTAGCGGAAGAGACCCAGTACTTC.

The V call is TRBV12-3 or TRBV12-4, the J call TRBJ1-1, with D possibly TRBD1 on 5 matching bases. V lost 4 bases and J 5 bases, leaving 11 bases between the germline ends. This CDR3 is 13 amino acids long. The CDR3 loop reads CASSYSQGTEAFF. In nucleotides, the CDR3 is TGTGCCAGCAGTTACTCTCAGGGTACTGAAGCTTTCTTT.

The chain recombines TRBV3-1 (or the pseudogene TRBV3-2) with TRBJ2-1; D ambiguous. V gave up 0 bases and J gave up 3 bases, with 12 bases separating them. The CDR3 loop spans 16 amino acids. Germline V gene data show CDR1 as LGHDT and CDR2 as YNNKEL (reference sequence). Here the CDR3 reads CASSQESRVGYNEQFF. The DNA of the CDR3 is TGTGCCAGCAGCCAAGAGTCTCGGGTTGGCTACAATGAGCAGTTCTTC.

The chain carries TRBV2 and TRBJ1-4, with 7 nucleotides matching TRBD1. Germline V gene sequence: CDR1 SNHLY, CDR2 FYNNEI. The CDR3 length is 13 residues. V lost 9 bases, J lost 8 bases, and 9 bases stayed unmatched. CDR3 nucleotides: TGTGCCAGTTCGACAGGGACTAGCGAAAAACTGTTTTTT. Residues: CASSTGTSEKLFF.

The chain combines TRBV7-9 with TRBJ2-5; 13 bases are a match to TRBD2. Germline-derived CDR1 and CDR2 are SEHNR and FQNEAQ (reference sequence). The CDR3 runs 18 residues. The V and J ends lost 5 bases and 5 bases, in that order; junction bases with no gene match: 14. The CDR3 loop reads CASSVLAGGPLGSETQYF. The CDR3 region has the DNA TGTGCCAGCAGCGTACTAGCGGGAGGGCCCCTTGGGTCCGAGACCCAGTACTTC.

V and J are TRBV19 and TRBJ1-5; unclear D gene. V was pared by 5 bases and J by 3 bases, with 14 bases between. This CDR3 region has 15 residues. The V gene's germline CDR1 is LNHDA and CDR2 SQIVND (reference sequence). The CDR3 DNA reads TGTGCCAGTAGTGCCCAAGAACTTATCAATCAGCCCCAGCATTTT. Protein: CASSAQELINQPQHF. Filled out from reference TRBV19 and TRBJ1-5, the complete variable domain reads DGGITQSPKYLFRKEGQNVTLSCEQNLNHDAMYWYRQDPGQGLRLIYYSQIVNDFQKGDIAEGYSVSREKKESFPLTVTSAQKNPTAFYLCASSAQELINQPQHFGDGTRLSIL.

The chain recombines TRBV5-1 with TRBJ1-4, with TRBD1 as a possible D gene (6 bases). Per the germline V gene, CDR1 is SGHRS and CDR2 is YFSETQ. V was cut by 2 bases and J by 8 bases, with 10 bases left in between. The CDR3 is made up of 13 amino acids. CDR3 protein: CASSLGGEEKLFF. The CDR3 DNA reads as TGCGCCAGCAGCTTAGGGGGGGAAGAAAAACTGTTTTTT.